One sample yielded the 18 T cell receptor beta chains listed below, sequenced in a study of cytomegalovirus exposure and HLA in healthy donors. Both 60 Vbeta primers and 13 Jbeta primers went into the PCR. Data came from immunoSEQ multiplex PCR; TCRdb stores just in-frame clones and leaves some out. The data show 70,000 to 75,000 clones, and the top ten clones hold 3.8%. Sequencing was carried out using PBMCs. The receptor source for this set is a female donor in good health and CMV-seropositive.

The chain combines TRBV19 with TRBJ2-7, with 11 positions matching TRBD2. The germline V gene encodes CDR1 LNHDA and CDR2 SQIVND (reference sequence). This CDR3 comprises 15 residues. The V and J ends lost 3 bases and 1 base, in that order; junction bases with no gene match: 2. Here the CDR3 DNA reads TGTGCCAGTAGTATCGCTAGCGGGGGGTCCTACGAGCAGTACTTC. Translating gives CASSIASGGSYEQYF. The full variable domain, completed using reference TRBV19 and TRBJ2-7, is DGGITQSPKYLFRKEGQNVTLSCEQNLNHDAMYWYRQDPGQGLRLIYYSQIVNDFQKGDIAEGYSVSREKKESFPLTVTSAQKNPTAFYLCASSIASGGSYEQYFGPGTRLTVT.

This chain connects TRBV5-1 to TRBJ1-2, with 7 bases matching TRBD1. The germline V gene encodes CDR1 SGHRS and CDR2 YFSETQ. This CDR3 is 13 amino acids long. Trimming took 0 bases from V and 8 from J; bases not matched to a gene: 4. The DNA of the CDR3 is TGCGCCAGCAGCTTGGTCGGACAGGACGGCTACACCTTC. Encoded protein: CASSLVGQDGYTF. The entire variable domain, with the rest obtained from reference TRBV5-1 and TRBJ1-2, is as follows: KAGVTQTPRYLIKTRGQQVTLSCSPISGHRSVSWYQQTPGQGLQFLFEYFSETQRNKGNFPGRFSGRQFSNSRSEMNVSTLELGDSALYLCASSLVGQDGYTFGSGTRLTVV.

The chain recombines TRBV7-9 with TRBJ1-1; TRBD1 aligns across 7 bases. The junction had 3 bases not matched to a gene; V was cut back by 1 base and J by 7 bases. The CDR3 length is 13 residues. Germline lookup yields CDR1 SEHNR and CDR2 FQNEAQ (reference sequence). CDR3 coding DNA: TGTGCCAGCAGCTTAGACCGGGACAGTGAAGCTTTCTTT. It specifies CASSLDRDSEAFF.

The chain employs TRBV6-5 and TRBJ2-3; D unresolved. This CDR3 has 14 residues. Germline V gene lookup returns CDR1 MNHEY and CDR2 SVGAGI. Trimming cost V 0 bases and J 1 base, with 5 bases left between them. CDR3 DNA sequence: TGTGCCAGCAGTTACTCCCGGGGCACAGATACGCAGTATTTT. It encodes CASSYSRGTDTQYF.

The chain couples TRBV9 to TRBJ2-7; 9 bases are a match to TRBD2. CDR1 and CDR2 (germline): SGDLS, YYNGEE. CDR3 length: 14 amino acids. Trimming took 3 bases from V and 3 from J; bases not matched to a gene: 4. In DNA form, the CDR3 reads TGTGCCAGCAGCGCTAGCGGGGACCTCTACGAGCAGTACTTC. Residues: CASSASGDLYEQYF.

The chain employs TRBV28 and TRBJ2-1, with D possibly TRBD1 on 5 matching bases. Trimming stripped 4 bases from V and 4 bases from J, with 14 bases between. The germline V gene has CDR1 MDHEN and CDR2 SYDVKM. The CDR3 extends over 15 amino acids. CDR3 bases: TGTGCCAGCAGTTACCAGGACACGGTTTACAATGAGCAGTTCTTC. Translating gives CASSYQDTVYNEQFF.

V and J are TRBV29-1 and TRBJ2-3, with D unclear. V shed 4 bases and J shed 4 bases, with 9 bases lying between them. The CDR3 sequence is 12 residues long. Germline CDR1 reads SQVTM; CDR2 reads ANQGSEA. This CDR3 reads CSVARGADTQYF. CDR3 in DNA: TGCAGCGTTGCAAGAGGTGCAGATACGCAGTATTTT.

This chain uses TRBV5-6 with TRBJ2-2, with 10 bases matching TRBD2. The CDR3 has 17 residues. CDR1 is SGHDT, CDR2 YYEEEE, per germline. Losses at the gene ends were 2 bases for V and 6 bases for J; bases not matched to a gene: 10. CDR3 sequence (DNA): TGTGCCAGCAGCTTCTTTTCTCTAGCGGGGGATCCCGGGGAGCTGTTTTTT. The encoded protein is CASSFFSLAGDPGELFF.

The chain employs TRBV7-9 and TRBJ1-5, with D uncertain. V gave up 5 bases and J gave up 9 bases, with 17 bases separating them. The CDR3 covers 14 residues. CDR1 is SEHNR, CDR2 FQNEAQ, per germline (reference sequence). CDR3 residues: CASSPGGGGVPQHF. CDR3 coding DNA: TGTGCCAGCAGCCCCGGAGGTGGTGGGGTGCCCCAGCATTTT. Complete variable domain (other parts from reference TRBV7-9 and TRBJ1-5): DTGVSQNPRHKITKRGQNVTFRCDPISEHNRLYWYRQTLGQGPEFLTYFQNEAQLEKSRLLSDRFSAERPKGSFSTLEIQRTEQGDSAMYLCASSPGGGGVPQHFGDGTRLSIL.

This rearrangement joins TRBV27 to TRBJ2-7, with 9 bases aligning to TRBD2. This CDR3 contains 13 residues. Germline CDR1 and CDR2: MNHEY and SMNVEV (reference sequence). Trimming at V came to 10 bases and at J to 4 bases, leaving 8 bases not matched to a gene. In DNA, the CDR3 is TGTGCCACCCTCGGGGCGGGGGGGTACGAGCAGTACTTC. Its protein product is CATLGAGGYEQYF.

This sequence joins TRBV9 and TRBJ2-7; 7 nucleotides agree with TRBD1. The junction had 4 bases not matched to a gene; V was cut back by 3 bases and J by 1 base. Germline CDR1 SGDLS, CDR2 YYNGEE. The CDR3 runs to 14 residues. Here the CDR3 reads CASSARGISYEQYF. In DNA, the CDR3 is TGTGCCAGCAGCGCCAGGGGGATATCCTACGAGCAGTACTTC. Filled out from reference TRBV9 and TRBJ2-7, the complete variable domain reads DSGVTQTPKHLITATGQRVTLRCSPRSGDLSVYWYQQSLDQGLQFLIQYYNGEERAKGNILERFSAQQFPDLHSELNLSSLELGDSALYFCASSARGISYEQYFGPGTRLTVT.

To note about this clone: The junction does not match germline at one end; this may be a read error. This sequence joins TRBV30 and TRBJ1-2; 8 bases are shared with TRBD1. Looked up from germline, CDR1 is GTSNPN and CDR2 is SVGIG (reference sequence). The CDR3 has 15 residues. For the CDR3, the DNA is TGTGCCGGGAGTTCGACCGGGACAGGATATGTTGGCTACACCTTC. Translating it yields CAGSSTGTGYVGYTF.

V is TRBV7-9 and J is TRBJ2-5, with 9 bases that match TRBD2. The V and J ends lost 4 bases and 5 bases, in that order; junction bases with no gene match: 14. The CDR3 is 17 residues long. Germline V gene sequence: CDR1 SEHNR, CDR2 FQNEAQ (reference sequence). The CDR3 nucleotides read TGTGCCAGCAGCTCAATTTGGCGGGGGGGCCTCAGGGAGACCCAGTACTTC. Protein sequence: CASSSIWRGGLRETQYF.

This sequence joins TRBV19 and TRBJ2-7, with 8 nucleotides matching TRBD2. Losses at the gene ends were 4 bases for V and 2 bases for J; bases not matched to a gene: 4. This CDR3 is built from 14 residues. CDR1 is LNHDA and CDR2 is SQIVND in the germline V gene (reference sequence). CDR3 coding DNA: TGTGCCAGTAGTAGGGAGGGACTAGCCTACGAGCAGTACTTC. Amino acids: CASSREGLAYEQYF.

V and J are TRBV5-4 and TRBJ2-7; 11 bases line up with TRBD2. The ends lost 7 bases at V and 7 bases at J; junction bases unmatched: 10. Germline assignment: CDR1 SGHNT and CDR2 YYREEE (reference sequence). The CDR3 is 14 residues long. This CDR3 reads CASALAGGPREQYF. CDR3 nucleotides: TGTGCCAGCGCGCTAGCGGGGGGACCGCGGGAGCAGTACTTC.

V is TRBV10-3 and J is TRBJ2-3; 11 bases match TRBD2. The CDR3 extends over 16 amino acids. Germline loops: CDR1 ENHRY, CDR2 SYGVKD. Unmatched junction bases numbered 7, after V lost 6 bases and J lost 2 bases. This CDR3 reads CAISAGTSGYTDTQYF. The CDR3, as DNA: TGTGCCATCAGCGCAGGGACTAGCGGATACACAGATACGCAGTATTTT.

The chain carries TRBV5-1 and TRBJ2-5; 8 bases fit TRBD1. V lost 2 bases, J lost 4 bases, and 10 bases stayed unmatched. Germline V gives CDR1 SGHRS, CDR2 YFSETQ. This CDR3 has 16 residues. Here the CDR3 reads CASSLPTGQEVETQYF. The CDR3 DNA is TGCGCCAGCAGCTTACCGACGGGACAGGAGGTAGAGACCCAGTACTTC.

The chain recombines TRBV5-6 with TRBJ1-2; 9 bases fit TRBD1. The germline V gene has CDR1 SGHDT and CDR2 YYEEEE. The CDR3 contains 19 residues. Germline trimming cut 1 base from V and 9 bases from J; bases unmatched to any gene: 22. CDR3 sequence reads: CASSLRTGVQPSPRGSYTF. Written as DNA, the CDR3 is TGTGCCAGCAGCTTGAGGACAGGGGTCCAGCCCTCCCCACGTGGGAGCTACACCTTC.